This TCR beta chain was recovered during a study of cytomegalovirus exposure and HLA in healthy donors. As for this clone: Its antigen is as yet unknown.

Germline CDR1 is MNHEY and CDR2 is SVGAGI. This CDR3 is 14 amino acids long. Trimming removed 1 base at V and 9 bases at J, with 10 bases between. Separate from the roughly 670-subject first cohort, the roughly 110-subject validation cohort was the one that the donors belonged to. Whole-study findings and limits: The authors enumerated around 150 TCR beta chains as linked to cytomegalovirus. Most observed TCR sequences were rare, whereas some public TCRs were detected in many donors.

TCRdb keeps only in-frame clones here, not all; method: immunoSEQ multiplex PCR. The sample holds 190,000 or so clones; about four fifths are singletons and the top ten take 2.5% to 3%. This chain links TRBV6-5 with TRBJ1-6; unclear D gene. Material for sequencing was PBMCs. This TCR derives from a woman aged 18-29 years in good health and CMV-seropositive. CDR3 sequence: CASSYFSGGSPLHF. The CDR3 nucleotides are TGTGCCAGCAGTTACTTCTCGGGAGGTTCACCCCTCCACTTT.